These T cell receptor beta chains were read from a single sample in a study of beta chain features in type 1 diabetes. Libraries were prepared by immunoSEQ multiplex PCR; TCRdb keeps only in-frame clonotypes and omits some of them. The repertoire holds about 740,000 clones, with about an eighth as singletons. The material sequenced was naive CD4+ T cells from blood. These receptors were collected from a man aged 18 to 35 with type 1 diabetes. The CDR3 runs from the conserved cysteine through the conserved F or W. The D gene is left open where the match is weak. The size of a clone is reported for some rows only, either as once, few or many, or as a class for expanded clones.

J: TRBJ2-7
size: NA
D: TRBD1
V: TRBV7-9
CDR3: CASSSGQGGSYEQYF
DNA: TGTGCCAGCAGCTCCGGACAGGGGGGATCCTACGAGCAGTACTTC

J: TRBJ1-2
size: few
D: NA
V: TRBV7-9
CDR3: CASSLESGHGYTF
DNA: TGTGCCAGCAGCTTAGAGTCCGGCCATGGCTACACCTTC

J: TRBJ2-5
size: NA
D: TRBD2
V: TRBV5-6
CDR3: CASSSVLAGQETQYF
DNA: TGTGCCAGCAGCTCCGTACTAGCGGGGCAAGAGACCCAGTACTTC

J: TRBJ2-1
size: NA
D: TRBD2
V: TRBV5-1
CDR3: CASMPSGYNEQFF
DNA: TGCGCCAGCATGCCTAGCGGCTACAATGAGCAGTTCTTC

J: TRBJ1-2
size: NA
D: NA
V: TRBV10-3
CDR3: CAISPSGGIGGYTF
DNA: TGTGCCATCAGTCCTTCGGGGGGAATAGGTGGCTACACCTTC

J: TRBJ1-2
size: NA
D: NA
V: TRBV11-1
CDR3: CASSLGENYGYTF
DNA: TGTGCCAGCAGCTTAGGAGAGAACTATGGCTACACCTTC

J: TRBJ2-5
size: many
D: NA
V: TRBV5-6
CDR3: CASSTQETQYF
DNA: TGTGCCAGCAGCACCCAAGAGACCCAGTACTTC

J: TRBJ2-5
size: few
D: TRBD2
V: TRBV9
CDR3: CASSGGALTGGQETQYF
DNA: TGTGCCAGCAGCGGTGGCGCGCTAACGGGGGGACAAGAGACCCAGTACTTC

J: TRBJ1-4
size: NA
D: TRBD1
V: TRBV18
CDR3: CASTRDSLEKLFF
DNA: TGTGCCAGCACTAGGGACAGCCTTGAAAAACTGTTTTTT

J: TRBJ2-5
size: NA
D: NA
V: TRBV19
CDR3: CASRIAGAETQYF
DNA: TGTGCCAGTAGGATAGCAGGGGCAGAGACCCAGTACTTC

J: TRBJ2-1
size: few
D: TRBD1
V: TRBV6-5
CDR3: CASSWTGIKDEQFF
DNA: TGTGCCAGCAGTTGGACAGGGATTAAGGATGAGCAGTTCTTC

J: TRBJ2-1
size: few
D: TRBD2
V: TRBV5-4
CDR3: CASSLGLASYNEQFF
DNA: TGTGCCAGCAGCTTGGGACTAGCGAGCTACAATGAGCAGTTCTTC

J: TRBJ1-2
size: NA
D: NA
V: TRBV7-6
CDR3: CASSLGGPNGYTF
DNA: TGTGCCAGCAGCTTAGGGGGACCGAACGGCTACACCTTC

J: TRBJ1-2
size: few
D: NA
V: TRBV7-2
CDR3: CASSLDAYGYTF
DNA: TGTGCCAGCAGCCTTGACGCTTATGGCTACACCTTC